These 10 T cell receptor beta chains share one sample of origin, sequenced in a study of T-cell memory formation after mild COVID-19. TCRdb processed the 5' RACE reads anew with MiXCR; each CDR3 protein has one entry. The sample has 450,000 to 650,000 distinct CDR3 sequences, over 15% seen once. The sequenced sample consisted of PBMCs or a T cell subset sorted from them (not recorded which). The receptors derive from an adult woman who had mild COVID-19 (a few samples of this study predate the infection). Cell type and time point are not known.

The rearrangement joins TRBV11-1 to TRBJ2-7; D may be TRBD1 or TRBD2 (6 bases each). Germline CDR1 SGHAT, CDR2 FQDESV (reference sequence). This CDR3 has 15 residues. Deletions cut 5 bases from V and 3 bases from J, with 17 bases between. CDR3 DNA: TGTGCCAGCAGCGGAGACAGGACTACTGACTACGAGCAGTACTTC. Amino acid sequence: CASSGDRTTDYEQYF.

The V gene is TRBV6-1, the J gene TRBJ2-7; 8 nucleotides agree with TRBD1. J gave up 0 bases and V 3 bases, and 4 bases lay outside the gene matches. The CDR3 length is 15 residues. Germline V gives CDR1 MNHNS, CDR2 SASEGT. In nucleotides, the CDR3 is TGTGCCAGCAGTGAGGACAGGGTCAGCTCCTACGAGCAGTACTTC. The encoded protein is CASSEDRVSSYEQYF.

This clonotype was seen only a few times. This chain links TRBV7-6 with TRBJ2-1; no clear D. Trimming pared 2 bases from V and 0 bases from J, leaving 11 bases between. The CDR3 is made up of 16 amino acids. Germline values: CDR1 SGHVS, CDR2 FNYEAQ. DNA for the CDR3: TGTGCCAGCAGCTTATCCCCGGGCGACTCCTACAATGAGCAGTTCTTC. This translates into CASSLSPGDSYNEQFF.

This clonotype was counted ten times or more. The chain combines TRBV7-2 with TRBJ2-1; 14 nucleotides match TRBD2. CDR1 and CDR2 from the germline V gene are SGHTA and FQGNSA. J lost 6 bases, V lost 3 bases, and 4 bases had no gene match. This CDR3 contains 16 residues. The CDR3 region is CASSFSTSGGANEQFF. The DNA for the CDR3 is TGTGCCAGCAGCTTTTCGACTAGCGGGGGGGCCAATGAGCAGTTCTTC.

V usage is TRBV11-2 and J usage is TRBJ2-3, with a tentative D call TRBD1 (5 bases). Deletions cut 5 bases from V and 2 bases from J, with 14 bases between. This CDR3 is 15 amino acids long. Germline CDR1 is SGHAT and CDR2 is FQNNGV. The CDR3 loop is CASSGVGVNTDTQYF. The CDR3 DNA reads TGTGCCAGCAGCGGCGTAGGGGTAAACACAGATACGCAGTATTTT.

This clonotype was counted ten times or more. V and J are TRBV9 and TRBJ2-1; D is perhaps TRBD2 (5 bases). The CDR3 totals 16 residues. V was cut by 0 bases and J by 0 bases, with 10 bases left in between. The germline gives CDR1 SGDLS, CDR2 YYNGEE. CDR3: CASSVAWESSYNEQFF. In DNA form, the CDR3 reads TGTGCCAGCAGCGTAGCATGGGAGAGCTCCTACAATGAGCAGTTCTTC.

The rearrangement joins TRBV3-1 to TRBJ2-3; 7 nucleotides match TRBD2. J gave up 2 bases and V 4 bases, and 9 bases lay outside the gene matches. The CDR3 has 16 amino acids. In germline, CDR1 is LGHDT, CDR2 YNNKEL (reference sequence). The CDR3, as DNA: TGTGCCAGCAGCCCCTGGTTAGCGGGCTTCACAGATACGCAGTATTTT. It is translated as CASSPWLAGFTDTQYF.

This chain joins TRBV4-1 and TRBJ1-1, with D possibly TRBD1 on 6 matching bases. The germline gives CDR1 MGHRA, CDR2 YSYEKL. This CDR3 has 17 residues. V dropped 2 bases and J dropped 0 bases, with 16 bases sitting between them. In DNA, the CDR3 is TGCGCCAGCAGCCAAACCTGGTCACGGGGGCTGAACACTGAAGCTTTCTTT. This encodes CASSQTWSRGLNTEAFF.

The sample holds many counts of this clonotype. The rearrangement uses TRBV6-5 and TRBJ2-3; tentatively, D is TRBD1 (5 bases). Per germline, CDR1 MNHEY and CDR2 SVGAGI. With 6 bases removed from V and 0 bases from J, the gap between germline ends came to 7 bases. The CDR3 extends over 13 amino acids. Written as DNA, the CDR3 is TGTGCCAGCAGGAAGGGGAGCACAGATACGCAGTATTTT. Amino acid sequence: CASRKGSTDTQYF.

The chain employs TRBV15 and TRBJ2-5; D might be TRBD2 (5 bases). Germline values: CDR1 LNHNV, CDR2 YYDKDF (reference sequence). Trimming stripped 0 bases from V and 4 bases from J, with 12 bases between. The CDR3 has 15 amino acids. CDR3 amino acids: CATSRDRTPGETQYF. The CDR3 region has the DNA TGTGCCACCAGCAGAGATCGGACTCCCGGAGAGACCCAGTACTTC. The full variable domain, rest sourced from reference TRBV15 and TRBJ2-5, is DAMVIQNPRYQVTQFGKPVTLSCSQTLNHNVMYWYQQKSSQAPKLLFHYYDKDFNNEADTPDNFQSRRPNTSFCFLDIRSPGLGDTAMYLCATSRDRTPGETQYFGPGTRLLVL.